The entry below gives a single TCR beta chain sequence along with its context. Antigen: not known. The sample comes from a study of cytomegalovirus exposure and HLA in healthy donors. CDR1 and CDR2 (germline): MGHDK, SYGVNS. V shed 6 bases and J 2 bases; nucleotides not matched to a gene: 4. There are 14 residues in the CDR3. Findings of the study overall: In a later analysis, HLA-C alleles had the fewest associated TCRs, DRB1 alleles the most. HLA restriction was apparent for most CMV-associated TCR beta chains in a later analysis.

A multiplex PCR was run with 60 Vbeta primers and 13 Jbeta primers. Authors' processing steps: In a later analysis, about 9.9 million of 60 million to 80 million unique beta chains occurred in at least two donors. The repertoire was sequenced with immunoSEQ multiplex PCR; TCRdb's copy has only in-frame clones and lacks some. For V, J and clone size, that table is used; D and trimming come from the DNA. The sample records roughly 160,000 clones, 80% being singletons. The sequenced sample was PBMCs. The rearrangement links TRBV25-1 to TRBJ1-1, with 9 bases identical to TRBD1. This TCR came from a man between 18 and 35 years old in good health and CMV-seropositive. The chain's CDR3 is CASSVTGGNTEAFF. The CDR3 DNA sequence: TGTGCCAGCAGCGTTACAGGGGGCAACACTGAAGCTTTCTTT.